This is a list of T cell receptor beta chains from one sample in a study of blood T cells in healthy people across ages. Using its own MiXCR run on the 5' RACE reads, TCRdb lists one record per CDR3 protein. Of about 930,000 distinct CDR3 sequences in the sample, about 28% were seen once. The data also belong to a second study, concerning T cells of mothers and their children.

The sequenced sample was blood. The receptor source for this set is a woman between 40 and 55 years old in good health. Each CDR3 is given with its conserved first and last residue. Each record gives: CDR3 DNA, CDR3 protein, D gene, V gene, J gene, clone size, CDR3 length. D genes are given only for firm matches. Expanded clones are given a class, and other clones once, few, many or no size at all.

TGTGCCAGCAGTAGGACAGGGCTCAGCTCTGGGGCCAACGTCCTGACTTTC	CASSRTGLSSGANVLTF	TRBD1	TRBV2	TRBJ2-6	NA	17
TGCGCCAGCAGCCAAAGACCTGGACCCGGGGGCAAGCAGTACTTC	CASSQRPGPGGKQYF	NA	TRBV4-3	TRBJ2-7	once	15
TGTGCCAGCAGCGCATCAGTGACCCAGTACTTC	CASSASVTQYF	NA	TRBV7-6	TRBJ2-5	many	11
TGTGCCAGCAGAGAGGCGGCGGGCGACCCCTACGAGCAGTACTTC	CASREAAGDPYEQYF	NA	TRBV7-2	TRBJ2-7	few	15
TGTGCCAGCAGCGGGACGGCGGGTGAAAAACTGTTTTTT	CASSGTAGEKLFF	NA	TRBV12-3/TRBV12-4	TRBJ1-4	many	13
TGTGCCAGCAGTTTCGGGACGGATGGTACTGAAGCTTTCTTT	CASSFGTDGTEAFF	NA	TRBV6-5	TRBJ1-1	many	14
TGCGCCAGCAGCTTTGGTGGGACACCCGGCTCCTACAATGAGCAGTTCTTC	CASSFGGTPGSYNEQFF	NA	TRBV5-1	TRBJ2-1	many	17
TGTGCCAGCAGCGCCAGCGGAGGGCCGAATGAGCAGTACTTC	CASSASGGPNEQYF	NA	TRBV7-2	TRBJ2-7	NA	14
TGTGCCAGCAGCCAAGTCCCCCAGGGGGGATCACCCCTCCACTTT	CASSQVPQGGSPLHF	TRBD1	TRBV3-1	TRBJ1-6	NA	15
TGTGCCAGCAGTTTACGACGTATTTACGAGCAGTACTTC	CASSLRRIYEQYF	NA	TRBV28	TRBJ2-7	NA	13
TGTGCCAGCAGTGTAGTCAGGACACCGCAGCCGACACGAGAAAAACTGTTTTTT	CASSVVRTPQPTREKLFF	NA	TRBV2	TRBJ1-4	few	18
TGCAGCGTTGTTCCGGGCCCCCAGGGAGTCATTCAGTACTTC	CSVVPGPQGVIQYF	NA	TRBV29-1	TRBJ2-4	NA	14
TGTGCCTGGAGGCGGGCAGGGACGCAGTATTTT	CAWRRAGTQYF	NA	TRBV30	TRBJ2-3	NA	11
TGCGCCAGCAGCCAGAACGCCGGGACAGGGGGGTCAGATACGCAGTATTTT	CASSQNAGTGGSDTQYF	TRBD1	TRBV4-1	TRBJ2-3	NA	17
TGTGCCAGCAGTTTACTCCCGGGACAGGGGGGCACCGGGGAGCTGTTTTTT	CASSLLPGQGGTGELFF	TRBD1	TRBV28	TRBJ2-2	few	17
TGTGCCAGCAGCCAAATGGGAGGGGGCAGTGGTAATCAGCCCCAGCATTTT	CASSQMGGGSGNQPQHF	TRBD1	TRBV4-2	TRBJ1-5	NA	17
TGTGCCAGCAGTGTTAACAGGGGTGAAAAACTGTTTTTT	CASSVNRGEKLFF	TRBD1	TRBV6-1	TRBJ1-4	NA	13
TGTGCCTGGAGTGTACCCCGGCAGGGGTATGGCTACACCTTC	CAWSVPRQGYGYTF	NA	TRBV30	TRBJ1-2	NA	14
TGTGCCAGCATAGGGCAGGGGAGGGAAAACATTCAGTACTTC	CASIGQGRENIQYF	NA	TRBV6-2/TRBV6-3	TRBJ2-4	many	14
TGTGCCAGCAGTTTATTACAGTTTGAAGCTTTCTTT	CASSLLQFEAFF	NA	TRBV28	TRBJ1-1	few	12
TGTGCCAGCAGCTCAGAGAGAAACACTGAAGCTTTCTTT	CASSSERNTEAFF	NA	TRBV7-6	TRBJ1-1	NA	13
TGCGCCAGCAGCCGAGCCACCCAGATCTATGGCTACACCTTC	CASSRATQIYGYTF	NA	TRBV4-3	TRBJ1-2	NA	14
TGTGCCGAGGGGACAAACACTGAAGCTTTCTTT	CAEGTNTEAFF	NA	TRBV2	TRBJ1-1	few	11
TGTGCCAGCACCCGGGACAGGGGATTTTTTCGCAATCAGCCCCAGCATTTT	CASTRDRGFFRNQPQHF	TRBD1	TRBV28	TRBJ1-5	NA	17
TGCGCCAGCAGTTCAACAGAGAGCTCCTACAATGAGCAGTTCTTC	CASSSTESSYNEQFF	NA	TRBV4-1	TRBJ2-1	few	15
TGTGCCAGCAGCGCTCGGGACATCTTAAGGCCTGGCTACACCTTC	CASSARDILRPGYTF	NA	TRBV12-3/TRBV12-4	TRBJ1-2	NA	15
TGTGCCAGCAGTGCCCCCAGCAGTTCAGGACATTCCTACGAGCAGTACTTC	CASSAPSSSGHSYEQYF	NA	TRBV28	TRBJ2-7	many	17
TGTGCCAGCAGTTCCCTTAATCCAGTGAACTATGGCTACACCTTC	CASSSLNPVNYGYTF	NA	TRBV12-3/TRBV12-4	TRBJ1-2	many	15
TGTGCCAGCAGTGAGCGACAGGGGGTGGGGGAGACCCAGTACTTC	CASSERQGVGETQYF	TRBD1	TRBV28	TRBJ2-5	few	15
TGTGCCAGCAGTTTTTCCCCGGAGCCGCCATATGGCTACACCTTC	CASSFSPEPPYGYTF	NA	TRBV12-3/TRBV12-4	TRBJ1-2	few	15
TGCGCCAGCAGCCAGTTTGGGTCCTCCTACAATGAGCAGTACTTC	CASSQFGSSYNEQYF	NA	TRBV4-3	TRBJ2-5	NA	15
TGCAGCGTTGAGACACCGCGTTACAATGAGCAGTTCTTC	CSVETPRYNEQFF	NA	TRBV29-1	TRBJ2-1	many	13
TGCAGTGCTCAGGACAGGCCCAACTACGAGCAGTACTTC	CSAQDRPNYEQYF	TRBD1	TRBV20-1	TRBJ2-7	many	13
TGTGCCAGCAGTCGCCGGACAGGGGCCTACTCTGGGGCCAACGTCCTGACTTTC	CASSRRTGAYSGANVLTF	TRBD1	TRBV7-2	TRBJ2-6	many	18
TGCGCCAGCAGCCAAGATCCAACAGCTCGCCCCTATGGCTACACCTTC	CASSQDPTARPYGYTF	NA	TRBV4-3	TRBJ1-2	NA	16
TGTGCCACCAACAACGGAGGGGACCAAGAGACCCAGTACTTC	CATNNGGDQETQYF	NA	TRBV28	TRBJ2-5	NA	14
TGTGCCACCAGCAGGACGAAAGGAAACACCATATATTTT	CATSRTKGNTIYF	NA	TRBV15	TRBJ1-3	NA	13
TGTGCCAGCACCCGCCCACAAACGAAGCGGGGGGGCGACTCCTACAATGAGCAGTTCTTC	CASTRPQTKRGGDSYNEQFF	TRBD2	TRBV7-2	TRBJ2-1	many	20